This T cell receptor (beta chain) was documented in a study of cytomegalovirus exposure and HLA in healthy donors. Across the study: In a later analysis, the roughly 120 validation repertoires were reported to have used the same platform as the roughly 610 first-cohort repertoires. Study outcomes and limitations: First-cohort TCR clusters were later found to tend to co-occur in the approximately 120 validation repertoires. Associated with cytomegalovirus, according to the listing, were around 170 TCR beta chains. The authors confirmed in vitro that a few CMV-associated chains were specific for CMV antigens.

Comment on this clone: The antigen is undetermined.

Some clones are missing from TCRdb's copy, which holds only in-frame ones; the method was immunoSEQ multiplex PCR. The sample consists of about 150,000 clones, around 84% of them appearing once. The sequence came from a human donor in good health. Sequencing was carried out using PBMCs.

The CDR3 region is CASSLGKGHEQFF. The CDR3, as DNA: TGTGCCAGCAGCTTAGGAAAGGGGCATGAGCAGTTCTTC. The V and J genes are TRBV7-9 and TRBJ2-1; maybe TRBD1 (5 bases). Trimming cost V 1 base and J 8 bases, with 9 bases left between them. This CDR3 region has 13 residues. Germline CDR1 reads SEHNR; CDR2 reads FQNEAQ (reference sequence).